What follows describes a single T cell receptor beta chain. V lost 7 bases and J 2 bases, leaving 6 bases between the germline ends. The CDR3 extends over 11 amino acids. Per the germline V gene, CDR1 is SQVTM and CDR2 is ANQGSEA. The entry originates in a study of CD8 T cells in ankylosing spondylitis. Quantitative 5'-RACE with molecular barcodes generated TCR beta libraries. TCRdb processed the 5' RACE reads anew with MiXCR; each CDR3 protein has one entry. The repertoire holds approximately 350,000 distinct CDR3 sequences, with about 20% as singletons. This chain links TRBV29-1 with TRBJ2-1, with D possibly being TRBD1 (5 bases). This receptor was identified in a male donor with ankylosing spondylitis or in good health (not recorded which). The source material was blood, either unsorted or a sorted T cell fraction (not recorded which). CDR3 DNA: TGCAGCGCCAGGGCCTACAATGAGCAGTTCTTC. This codes for CSARAYNEQFF.